This T cell receptor beta chain was observed in a study of shared clonotypes between healthy human individuals. Study information: The cohort comprised a couple of women and three men. Their ages spanned 18 to 49 years.

Concerning this clone: Its antigen is unknown.

Assay: immunoSEQ multiplex PCR; the TCRdb copy retains only in-frame clones and omits some. Among approximately 2.5 million clones listed, 90% to 95% were seen once. CDR3 length equals 13 residues. Deletions cut 4 bases from V and 11 bases from J, with 15 bases between. The germline V gene has CDR1 MDHEN and CDR2 SYDVKM. Findings and caveats of the study: Relative to their counterparts shared across all four donors, non-shared clonotypes exhibited diminished generation probabilities.

The sequence came from a man aged 18-30 years in good health. The chain recombines TRBV28 with TRBJ1-3; D is unresolved. Material for sequencing was naive CD4+ T cells sorted from blood. The subset was: CD45RA+ positively selected. CDR3 residues: CASSSNRVNAIYF. In DNA, the CDR3 is TGTGCCAGCAGTTCGAATAGGGTTAACGCCATATATTTT.